This passage covers 3 T cell receptor beta chains from one sample sequenced in a study of T cells in Graves' hyperthyroidism and ophthalmopathy. Amplification yielded TCR beta CDR3 regions, with RNA transcripts as the source. TCR CDR3 regions were first amplified by RT-PCR with HTBI primers. Via MiXCR, TCRdb re-called the multiplex PCR reads, giving one row per CDR3 protein. The table has roughly 640,000 distinct CDR3 sequences, about 16% seen once. The sequenced sample consisted of blood. The source is a woman between 40 and 55 years old with Graves' ophthalmopathy.

This clonotype has a count of ten or more. It may be a read error: a sequence one base away is much more abundant. V gene TRBV13 combines with J gene TRBJ2-3; 8 nucleotides line up with TRBD1. This CDR3 spans 14 amino acids. Germline loops: CDR1 PRHDT, CDR2 FYEKMQ (reference sequence). The trim removed 8 bases at V and 0 bases at J, leaving 4 bases unmatched. The CDR3, as DNA: TGTGCCAGCGCAGACAGGGGAAGCACAGATACGCAGTATTTT. Translating it yields CASADRGSTDTQYF.

The rearrangement joins TRBV6-1 to TRBJ2-2, with a weak D call TRBD2 (5 bases). This CDR3 has 15 residues. Trimming left V 0 bases short and J 6 bases short, with 11 bases between. Germline loops: CDR1 MNHNS, CDR2 SASEGT. CDR3 DNA: TGTGCCAGCAGTGAAGCGGTCGGGGTCCCCGGGGAGCTGTTTTTT. It yields the protein CASSEAVGVPGELFF.

This clonotype was detected ten times or more. The V call is TRBV6-1, the J call TRBJ2-3; TRBD1 matches 8 bases. The germline gives CDR1 MNHNS, CDR2 SASEGT. The ends lost 5 bases at V and 1 base at J; junction bases unmatched: 2. This CDR3 is 14 amino acids long. CDR3 nucleotides: TGTGCCAGCAGTACAGGGGGAGGCACAGATACGCAGTATTTT. The encoded protein is CASSTGGGTDTQYF.